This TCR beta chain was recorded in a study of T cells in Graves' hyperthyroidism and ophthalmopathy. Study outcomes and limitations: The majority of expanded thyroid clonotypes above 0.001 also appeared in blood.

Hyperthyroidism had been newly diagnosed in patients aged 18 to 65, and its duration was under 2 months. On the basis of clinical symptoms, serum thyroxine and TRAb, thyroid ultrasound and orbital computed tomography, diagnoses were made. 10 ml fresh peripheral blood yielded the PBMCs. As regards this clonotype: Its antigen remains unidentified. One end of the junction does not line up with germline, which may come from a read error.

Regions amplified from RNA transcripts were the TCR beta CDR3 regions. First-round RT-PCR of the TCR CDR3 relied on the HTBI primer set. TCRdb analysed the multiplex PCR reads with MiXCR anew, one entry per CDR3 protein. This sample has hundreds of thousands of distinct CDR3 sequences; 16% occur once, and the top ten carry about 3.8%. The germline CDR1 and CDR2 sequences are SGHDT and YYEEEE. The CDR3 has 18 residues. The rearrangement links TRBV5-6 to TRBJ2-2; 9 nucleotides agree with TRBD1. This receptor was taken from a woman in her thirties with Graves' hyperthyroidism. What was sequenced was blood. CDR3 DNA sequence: TGTGCTAGCAGCCGTCCCGGGACAGGGTTGGGGAACACCGGGGAGCTGTTTTTT. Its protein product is CASSRPGTGLGNTGELFF. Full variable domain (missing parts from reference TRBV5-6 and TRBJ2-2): DAGVTQSPTHLIKTRGQQVTLRCSPKSGHDTVSWYQQALGQGPQFIFQYYEEEERQRGNFPDRFSGHQFPNYSSELNVNALLLGDSALYLCASSRPGTGLGNTGELFFGEGSRLTVL.